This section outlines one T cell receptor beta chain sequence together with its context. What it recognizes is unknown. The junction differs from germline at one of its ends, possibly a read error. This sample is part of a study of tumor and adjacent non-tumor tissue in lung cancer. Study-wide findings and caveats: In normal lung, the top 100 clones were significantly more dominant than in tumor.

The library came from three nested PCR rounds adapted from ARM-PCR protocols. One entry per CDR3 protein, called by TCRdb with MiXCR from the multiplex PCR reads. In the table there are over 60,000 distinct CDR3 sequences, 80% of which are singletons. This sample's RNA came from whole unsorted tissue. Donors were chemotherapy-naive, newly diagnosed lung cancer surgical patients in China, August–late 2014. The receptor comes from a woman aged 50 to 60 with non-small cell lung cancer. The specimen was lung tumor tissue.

The CDR3 DNA reads TGTGCCAACAGCGGGGGTGCGGGGACCTACGAGCACTACTTC. This encodes CANSGGAGTYEHYF. The J gene is TRBJ2-7, the V gene TRBV4-2; TRBD2 aligns across 8 bases. The CDR3 totals 14 residues. CDR1 LGHNA and CDR2 YNFKEQ come from the germline V gene.